This is a list of T cell receptor beta chains from one sample in a study of identical twins. TCRdb recomputed calls from the 5' RACE reads with MiXCR, one row per CDR3 protein. The table lists 550,000 to 800,000 distinct CDR3 sequences, just over 7% of them singletons. These same data were also listed under a study on yellow fever vaccine responses in identical twins.

Sample: PBMCs. All receptors derive from a woman younger than 35 in good health. Each CDR3 is given with its conserved first and last residue. A D gene is named only where the DNA matches it firmly. The listing skips clone size in some rows; elsewhere it reads once, few, many or a size class.

D	size	V	J	CDR3	DNA
TRBD1	-	TRBV29-1	TRBJ1-4	CSVLGQIKEKLFF	TGCAGCGTTCTGGGACAGATTAAAGAAAAACTGTTTTTT
-	many	TRBV29-1	TRBJ1-4	CSVASPRLNEKLFF	TGCAGCGTTGCCTCACCTCGTCTGAATGAAAAACTGTTTTTT
-	few	TRBV12-3/TRBV12-4	TRBJ2-3	CASTKGWGTDTQYF	TGTGCCAGCACTAAAGGGTGGGGCACAGATACGCAGTATTTT
TRBD2	-	TRBV12-3/TRBV12-4	TRBJ2-1	CASSPLGLASSYNEQFF	TGTGCCAGCAGCCCCCTGGGACTAGCGAGCTCCTACAATGAGCAGTTCTTC
-	many	TRBV28	TRBJ1-4	CASSSTGGGNEKLFF	TGTGCCAGCAGCTCCACCGGGGGTGGCAATGAAAAACTGTTTTTT
-	few	TRBV28	TRBJ1-1	CASSPGGESEAFF	TGTGCCAGCAGTCCTGGAGGAGAGAGCGAAGCTTTCTTT
-	-	TRBV15	TRBJ1-1	CATSRGIGAYTEAFF	TGTGCCACCAGCAGAGGGATTGGGGCGTACACTGAAGCTTTCTTT
TRBD2	-	TRBV3-1	TRBJ2-3	CASSHRLAGAEGSTDTQYF	TGTGCCAGCAGCCACCGACTAGCGGGAGCCGAAGGAAGCACAGATACGCAGTATTTT
-	few	TRBV24-1	TRBJ2-6	CATSDTGAGANVLTF	TGTGCCACCAGTGACACGGGGGCTGGGGCCAACGTCCTGACTTTC
TRBD2	few	TRBV10-3	TRBJ2-2	CAISRLAGPNTGELFF	TGTGCCATCAGTCGGCTAGCGGGACCCAACACCGGGGAGCTGTTTTTT
-	few	TRBV4-1	TRBJ1-6	CASSQDSGTNYSPLHF	TGCGCCAGCAGCCAAGACAGCGGGACAAATTATTCACCCCTCCACTTT
-	many	TRBV5-1	TRBJ2-4	CASSLDASENIQYF	TGCGCCAGCAGCTTGGACGCTTCGGAAAACATTCAGTACTTC
-	many	TRBV6-1	TRBJ2-3	CASRSGFGDTDTQYF	TGTGCCAGCCGCTCCGGATTCGGGGACACAGATACGCAGTATTTT
-	many	TRBV5-6	TRBJ2-3	CASSLYRTHTDTQYF	TGTGCCAGCAGCTTGTACAGAACTCACACAGATACGCAGTATTTT
-	many	TRBV6-5	TRBJ2-7	CASSYSTVGTSYEQYF	TGTGCCAGCAGTTACTCGACCGTTGGGACCTCCTACGAGCAGTACTTC
TRBD2	few	TRBV7-3	TRBJ2-5	CASSLGTGLGGGTQYF	TGTGCCAGCAGCTTAGGGACGGGACTAGGAGGGGGGACCCAGTACTTC
-	few	TRBV20-1	TRBJ1-6	CSARDPGPGRNSYNSPLHF	TGCAGTGCTAGAGATCCCGGTCCGGGACGGAACTCCTATAATTCACCCCTCCACTTT
TRBD1	many	TRBV20-1	TRBJ1-1	CSARPGTANTEAFF	TGCAGTGCTAGACCCGGGACAGCGAACACTGAAGCTTTCTTT
-	many	TRBV12-3/TRBV12-4	TRBJ1-5	CASSRSTENQPQHF	TGTGCCAGCAGCCGCTCGACCGAGAATCAGCCCCAGCATTTT
-	many	TRBV3-1	TRBJ1-2	CASSQQGFGYTF	TGTGCCAGCAGCCAACAGGGGTTTGGCTACACCTTC
TRBD2	few	TRBV7-2	TRBJ2-3	CASSFDRGGRTDTQYF	TGTGCCAGCAGCTTCGACCGGGGGGGTAGGACAGATACGCAGTATTTT
-	few	TRBV4-1	TRBJ1-1	CASSQEVGRNTEAFF	TGCGCCAGCAGCCAAGAGGTAGGACGGAACACTGAAGCTTTCTTT
TRBD2	few	TRBV4-1	TRBJ2-1	CASSQTSPGGYNEQFF	TGCGCCAGCAGCCAAACCTCACCGGGGGGGTACAATGAGCAGTTCTTC
-	-	TRBV7-2	TRBJ1-2	CASSVDDRRPNYGYTF	TGTGCCAGCAGCGTAGACGACAGACGACCTAACTATGGCTACACCTTC
-	few	TRBV4-2	TRBJ2-1	CASSQDALITSSYNEQFF	TGTGCCAGCAGCCAAGATGCCTTAATCACGAGTTCCTACAATGAGCAGTTCTTC
TRBD2	many	TRBV7-8	TRBJ2-1	CASRLLADNEQFF	TGTGCCAGCAGGTTGCTAGCGGACAATGAGCAGTTCTTC
-	-	TRBV15	TRBJ1-5	CATSRAPGEQPQHF	TGTGCCACCAGCAGAGCCCCGGGGGAACAGCCCCAGCATTTT
-	few	TRBV20-1	TRBJ2-2	CSSPGYTGELFF	TGCAGTTCTCCAGGGTACACCGGGGAGCTGTTTTTT
-	many	TRBV7-9	TRBJ2-5	CASSPRLQETQYF	TGTGCCAGCTCCCCGCGACTCCAAGAGACCCAGTACTTC
TRBD2	many	TRBV4-1	TRBJ2-1	CASSRGGGADTYNEQFF	TGCGCCAGCTCTAGAGGCGGGGGGGCCGATACCTACAATGAGCAGTTCTTC
-	-	TRBV20-1	TRBJ2-7	CSALTGEAYEQYF	TGCAGTGCCCTTACAGGGGAGGCCTACGAGCAGTACTTC
TRBD1	few	TRBV20-1	TRBJ2-1	CSAERMPGTGYNEQFF	TGCAGCGCCGAACGCATGCCCGGGACAGGCTACAATGAGCAGTTCTTC